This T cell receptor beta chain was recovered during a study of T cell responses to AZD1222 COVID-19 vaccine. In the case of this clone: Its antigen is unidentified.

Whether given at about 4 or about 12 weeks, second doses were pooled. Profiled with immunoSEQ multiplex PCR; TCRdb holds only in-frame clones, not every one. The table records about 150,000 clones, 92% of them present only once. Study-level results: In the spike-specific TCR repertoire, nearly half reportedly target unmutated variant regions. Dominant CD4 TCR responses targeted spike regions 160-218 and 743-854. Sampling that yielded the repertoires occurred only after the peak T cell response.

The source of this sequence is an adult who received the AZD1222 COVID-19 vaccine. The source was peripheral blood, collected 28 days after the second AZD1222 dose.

CDR3 sequence: CASRDRGTGNTIYF. The CDR3, as DNA: TGTGCCAGTAGGGACAGGGGAACTGGAAACACCATATATTTT. J is TRBJ1-3 and V is TRBV19; 9 nucleotides agree with TRBD1. V lost 6 bases and J lost 2; bases outside the gene matches: 2. Germline V gives CDR1 LNHDA, CDR2 SQIVND (reference sequence). The CDR3 sequence is 14 residues long.